Shown below are 21 T cell receptor beta chains from a single sample sequenced in a study of radiotherapy plus CTLA-4 blockade in lung cancer. Clones were read by immunoSEQ multiplex PCR, and TCRdb kept only the in-frame ones, dropping some. This sample has about 60,000 clones, with more than 60% found just once. The specimen comprised peripheral blood, sampled from a patient treated with radiotherapy plus ipilimumab. These receptor sequences come from a human donor with non-small cell lung cancer who had a partial response to radiotherapy plus ipilimumab.

This clone was counted between two and nine times. The V call is TRBV19, the J call TRBJ1-5, with D hard to call. The CDR3 is 13 amino acids. From germline, CDR1 is LNHDA and CDR2 SQIVND (reference sequence). The V end lost 7 bases, the J end lost 0 bases, and 7 bases lay between the germline ends. The CDR3 protein is CASMALSNQPQHF. CDR3 sequence (DNA): TGTGCCAGTATGGCCCTTAGCAATCAGCCCCAGCATTTT.

V gene TRBV4-2 combines with J gene TRBJ2-5; 10 bases are a match to TRBD2. V lost 7 bases and J lost 1; bases outside the gene matches: 9. There are 16 residues in the CDR3. CDR1 and CDR2 (germline): LGHNA, YNFKEQ. The CDR3 sequence: CASKPSASGGQETQYF. As DNA, the CDR3 is TGTGCCAGCAAGCCGTCGGCTAGCGGGGGCCAAGAGACCCAGTACTTC.

The gene calls are TRBV29-1 and TRBJ2-1; 9 bases align to TRBD1. The CDR3 has 12 residues. Germline V lookup: CDR1 SQVTM, CDR2 ANQGSEA. J lost 4 bases, V lost 7 bases, and 2 bases had no gene match. The CDR3 nucleotides are TGCAGCGGGGGACAGGGATACAATGAGCAGTTCTTC. Translating it yields CSGGQGYNEQFF.

The V call is TRBV5-1, the J call TRBJ1-2, with D unresolved. Germline CDR1 is SGHRS and CDR2 is YFSETQ. Trimming removed 7 bases at V and 2 bases at J, with 6 bases between. The CDR3 sequence is 11 residues long. The CDR3 reads CASGQNYGYTF. CDR3 nucleotide sequence: TGCGCCAGCGGCCAAAACTATGGCTACACCTTC.

V and J are TRBV5-8 and TRBJ1-3; perhaps TRBD1 as D (5 bases). The length of the CDR3 is 15 residues. The germline gives CDR1 SGHTS, CDR2 YDEGEE. V lost 0 bases, J lost 0 bases, and 7 bases lay in between. CDR3 DNA sequence: TGTGCCAGCAGCTTGGTGGGGCGCTCTGGAAACACCATATATTTT. This sequence encodes CASSLVGRSGNTIYF.

This chain connects TRBV7-6 to TRBJ2-7; TRBD1 matches at 7 bases. V was clipped by 0 bases and J by 2 bases; unmatched bases: 4. CDR3 length: 15 amino acids. Germline V gene sequence: CDR1 SGHVS, CDR2 FNYEAQ. The CDR3 loop reads CASSLAPGQAYEQYF. The CDR3 DNA follows: TGTGCCAGCAGCTTAGCCCCCGGACAGGCCTACGAGCAGTACTTC. Drawing the rest from reference TRBV7-6 and TRBJ2-7, the complete variable domain is GAGVSQSPRYKVTKRGQDVALRCDPISGHVSLYWYRQALGQGPEFLTYFNYEAQQDKSGLPNDRFSAERPEGSISTLTIQRTEQRDSAMYRCASSLAPGQAYEQYFGPGTRLTVT.

V gene TRBV6-6 combines with J gene TRBJ2-7, with unresolved D. Trimming removed 1 base from V and 0 bases from J, with 7 bases in between. This CDR3 has 14 amino acids. Per the germline V gene, CDR1 is MNHNY and CDR2 is SVGAGI (reference sequence). CDR3 residues: CASSYYSSSYEQYF. The CDR3 bases are TGTGCCAGCAGTTACTACAGCAGCTCCTACGAGCAGTACTTC.

The J gene is TRBJ2-7, the V gene TRBV6-1; D perhaps matches TRBD1 (6 bases). Germline values: CDR1 MNHNS, CDR2 SASEGT. CDR3 length: 12 amino acids. Between the trimmed V and J ends, which lost 8 bases and 0 bases, there was a span of 8 bases. This chain's CDR3 is CASGGLSYEQYF. The CDR3 bases are TGTGCCAGCGGGGGCCTCTCCTACGAGCAGTACTTC.

The V call is TRBV9, the J call TRBJ2-5; TRBD2 might be the D (5 bases). The V gene lost 0 bases and the J gene lost 5 bases, with 11 bases spanning the gap. Germline CDR1 and CDR2: SGDLS and YYNGEE. This CDR3 is 14 amino acids long. The CDR3 spells CASSVGASRETQYF. CDR3 nucleotide sequence: TGTGCCAGCAGCGTAGGAGCTAGCAGGGAGACCCAGTACTTC.

V and J are TRBV5-4 and TRBJ2-5; 9 bases map to TRBD2. The length of the CDR3 is 17 residues. The ends lost 0 bases at V and 5 bases at J; junction bases unmatched: 11. Per the germline V gene, CDR1 is SGHNT and CDR2 is YYREEE (reference sequence). CDR3 coding DNA: TGTGCCAGCAGCTTGGATCGGGGCGGGGGGGCGGAGGAGACCCAGTACTTC. Translated: CASSLDRGGGAEETQYF.

This rearrangement joins TRBV6-5 to TRBJ2-3; 7 bases match TRBD1. Germline V gives CDR1 MNHEY, CDR2 SVGAGI. The CDR3 has 15 amino acids. After removal of 5 bases from V and 5 bases from J, the junction contained 10 bases not matched to a gene. The CDR3 here is CASSIRTGARDTQYF. The CDR3 DNA reads as TGTGCCAGCAGTATTCGTACAGGGGCGAGAGATACGCAGTATTTT.

This rearrangement joins TRBV15 to TRBJ1-5; a possible D gene is TRBD1 (5 bases). Trimming pared 4 bases from V and 0 bases from J, leaving 7 bases between. This CDR3 has 14 amino acids. From germline, CDR1 is LNHNV and CDR2 YYDKDF (reference sequence). The CDR3: CATSKGLSNQPQHF. For the CDR3, the DNA is TGTGCCACCAGCAAGGGGCTTAGCAATCAGCCCCAGCATTTT.

The V call is TRBV19, the J call TRBJ1-5, with TRBD1 identical over 10 bases. Germline CDR1 is LNHDA and CDR2 is SQIVND (reference sequence). The V segment lost 7 bases and the J segment 0 bases; nucleotides outside the gene matches: 12. The CDR3 has 18 residues. The CDR3 DNA reads as TGTGCCAGTACCCCCCGGGACAGGGGCCCGCTTAGCAATCAGCCCCAGCATTTT. It yields the protein CASTPRDRGPLSNQPQHF.

The V and J genes are TRBV29-1 and TRBJ2-2; 7 nucleotides match TRBD1. V lost 7 bases, J lost 4 bases, and 3 bases stayed unmatched. The CDR3 extends over 12 amino acids. CDR1 and CDR2 from the germline V gene are SQVTM and ANQGSEA. In DNA, the CDR3 is TGCAGCGGGTACAGGGGCACCGGGGAGCTGTTTTTT. Translating it yields CSGYRGTGELFF.

The gene calls are TRBV2 and TRBJ1-1; 7 bases map to TRBD1. The CDR3 spans 14 residues. The trim removed 2 bases at V and 4 bases at J, leaving 4 bases unmatched. Per germline, CDR1 SNHLY and CDR2 FYNNEI. In DNA, the CDR3 is TGTGCCAGCAGTGAACCGCGGACAGGCACTGAAGCTTTCTTT. It translates to CASSEPRTGTEAFF.

The rearrangement joins TRBV19 to TRBJ1-1; D unresolved. This CDR3 spans 13 amino acids. Trimming cost V 6 bases and J 4 bases, with 12 bases left between them. The germline V gene encodes CDR1 LNHDA and CDR2 SQIVND (reference sequence). The CDR3 is CASRSRGTTEAFF. The CDR3 coding sequence is TGTGCCAGTAGGAGTCGGGGTACCACTGAAGCTTTCTTT. The variable domain in full, with the rest retrieved from reference TRBV19 and TRBJ1-1, is DGGITQSPKYLFRKEGQNVTLSCEQNLNHDAMYWYRQDPGQGLRLIYYSQIVNDFQKGDIAEGYSVSREKKESFPLTVTSAQKNPTAFYLCASRSRGTTEAFFGQGTRLTVV.

The chain links TRBV5-6 to TRBJ2-1, with TRBD2 as a possible D gene (5 bases). CDR1 is SGHDT, CDR2 YYEEEE, per germline. Trimming left V 2 bases short and J 5 bases short, with 8 bases between. This CDR3 comprises 13 residues. The CDR3 protein is CASSFLGNNEQFF. In nucleotides, the CDR3 is TGTGCCAGCAGCTTCCTCGGGAACAATGAGCAGTTCTTC. The full variable domain, with the rest looked up from reference TRBV5-6 and TRBJ2-1, is DAGVTQSPTHLIKTRGQQVTLRCSPKSGHDTVSWYQQALGQGPQFIFQYYEEEERQRGNFPDRFSGHQFPNYSSELNVNALLLGDSALYLCASSFLGNNEQFFGPGTRLTVL.

This rearrangement joins TRBV2 to TRBJ1-5; 10 bases align to TRBD1. J gave up 6 bases and V 8 bases, and 4 bases lay outside the gene matches. CDR1 and CDR2 (germline): SNHLY, FYNNEI. CDR3 length: 13 residues. The CDR3 coding sequence is TGTGCCAGCGGGGACAGGGGAGGTCAGCCCCAGCATTTT. Translating it yields CASGDRGGQPQHF.

This clone was detected a few times. The CDR3 DNA reads as TGTGCCAGCAGTAGGAAAGAGGCTTCCTACGAGCAGTACTTC. It yields the protein CASSRKEASYEQYF. The gene calls are TRBV27 and TRBJ2-7, with D unresolved. The CDR3 has 14 residues. Trimming removed 5 bases at V and 1 base at J, with 12 bases between. Germline assignment: CDR1 MNHEY and CDR2 SMNVEV (reference sequence).

The gene calls are TRBV27 and TRBJ1-1; D is ambiguous. CDR3 size: 12 residues. The germline gives CDR1 MNHEY, CDR2 SMNVEV (reference sequence). V was trimmed by 6 bases and J by 5 bases, leaving 10 bases between them. In DNA form, the CDR3 reads TGTGCCAGCAGAAGTAGGAGGACTGAAGCTTTCTTT. It yields the protein CASRSRRTEAFF.

The chain joins TRBV5-4 to TRBJ2-7; 7 bases agree with TRBD1. This CDR3 is built from 14 residues. After removal of 5 bases from V and 0 bases from J, the junction contained 5 bases not matched to a gene. Germline CDR1 is SGHNT and CDR2 is YYREEE (reference sequence). The CDR3 DNA follows: TGTGCCAGCAGTCGGAGACAGGGCTCCTACGAGCAGTACTTC. Translated, it gives CASSRRQGSYEQYF.